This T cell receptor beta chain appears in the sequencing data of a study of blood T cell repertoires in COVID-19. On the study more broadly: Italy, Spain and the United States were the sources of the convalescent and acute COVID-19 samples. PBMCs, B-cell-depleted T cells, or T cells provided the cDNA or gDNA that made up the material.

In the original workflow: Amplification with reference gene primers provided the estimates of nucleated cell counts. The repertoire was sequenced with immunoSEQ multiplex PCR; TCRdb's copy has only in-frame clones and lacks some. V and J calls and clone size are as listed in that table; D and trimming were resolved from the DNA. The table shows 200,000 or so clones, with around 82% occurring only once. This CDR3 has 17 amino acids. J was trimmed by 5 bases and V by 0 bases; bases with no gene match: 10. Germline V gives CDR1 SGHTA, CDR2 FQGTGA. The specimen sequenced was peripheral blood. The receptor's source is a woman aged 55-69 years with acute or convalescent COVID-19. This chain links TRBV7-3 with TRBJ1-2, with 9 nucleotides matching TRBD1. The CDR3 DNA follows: TGTGCCAGCAGCTTAACGGCCCCGGGACAGGGTCGGTATGGCTACACCTTC. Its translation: CASSLTAPGQGRYGYTF. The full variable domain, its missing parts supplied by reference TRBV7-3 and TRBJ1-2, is GAGVSQTPSNKVTEKGKYVELRCDPISGHTALYWYRQSLGQGPEFLIYFQGTGAADDSGLPNDRFFAVRPEGSVSTLKIQRTERGDSAVYLCASSLTAPGQGRYGYTFGSGTRLTVV.